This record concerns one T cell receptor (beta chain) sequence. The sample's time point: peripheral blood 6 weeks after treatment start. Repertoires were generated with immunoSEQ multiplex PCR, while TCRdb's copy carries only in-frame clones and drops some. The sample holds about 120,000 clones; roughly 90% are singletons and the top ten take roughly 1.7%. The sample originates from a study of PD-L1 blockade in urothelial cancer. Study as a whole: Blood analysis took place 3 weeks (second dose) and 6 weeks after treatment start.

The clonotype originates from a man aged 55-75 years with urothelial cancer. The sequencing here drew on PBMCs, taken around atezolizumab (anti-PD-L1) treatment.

The CDR3 region has the DNA TGTGCCAGCAGTTTGTCGGGACAGGAATACTACGAGCAGTACTTC. Translation: CASSLSGQEYYEQYF. The chain employs TRBV27 and TRBJ2-7; 8 positions match TRBD1. This CDR3 comprises 15 residues. The V segment lost 3 bases and the J segment 3 bases; nucleotides outside the gene matches: 7. In germline, CDR1 is MNHEY, CDR2 SMNVEV (reference sequence).